This TCR beta chain comes out of a study of cytomegalovirus exposure and HLA in healthy donors. PCR used 60 Vbeta primers and 13 Jbeta primers. Clones were sequenced by immunoSEQ multiplex PCR, and TCRdb holds only the in-frame ones, with some missing. This table holds more than 95,000 clones, more than 60% found once. V was clipped by 0 bases and J by 4 bases; unmatched bases: 3. In germline, CDR1 is SGHDT, CDR2 YYEEEE. The CDR3 runs 14 residues. This receptor was obtained from a woman aged 40 to 49 in good health and CMV-seropositive. Sequenced: PBMCs. This chain joins TRBV5-6 and TRBJ1-2, with 7 bases aligning to TRBD1. CDR3: CASSLGQGGYGYTF. DNA of the CDR3: TGTGCCAGCAGCTTGGGACAGGGCGGCTATGGCTACACCTTC.